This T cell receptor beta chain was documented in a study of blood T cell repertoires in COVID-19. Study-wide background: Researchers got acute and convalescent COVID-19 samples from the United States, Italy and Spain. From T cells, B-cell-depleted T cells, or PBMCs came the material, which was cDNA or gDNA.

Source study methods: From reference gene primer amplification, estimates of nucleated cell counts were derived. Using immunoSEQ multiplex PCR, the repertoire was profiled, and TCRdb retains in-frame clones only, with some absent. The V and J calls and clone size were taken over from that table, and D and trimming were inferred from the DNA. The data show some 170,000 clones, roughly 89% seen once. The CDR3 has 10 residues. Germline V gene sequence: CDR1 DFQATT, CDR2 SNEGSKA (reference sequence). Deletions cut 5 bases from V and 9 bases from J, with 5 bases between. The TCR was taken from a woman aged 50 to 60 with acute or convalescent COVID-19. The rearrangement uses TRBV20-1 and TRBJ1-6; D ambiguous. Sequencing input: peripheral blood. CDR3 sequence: CSAAVSPLHF. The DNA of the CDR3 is TGCAGTGCTGCAGTTTCACCCCTCCACTTT.